The rows below give T cell receptor beta chains drawn from one sample of a study of CXCR3-negative and CXCR3-positive naive CD8 T cells. Following a re-call of the 5' RACE reads, TCRdb has one entry per CDR3 protein and lacks DNA. In total, the table holds about 94,000 distinct CDR3 sequences. The specimen was naive CXCR3+ CD8+ T cells from blood. The receptors stem from a human donor in good health. Some clones in this sample may be carry-over from other donors' samples. Both conserved end residues are part of each CDR3. Each record gives: J gene, V gene, CDR3 protein.

J gene: TRBJ2-7; V gene: TRBV9; CDR3 protein: CASSVGDYQEQYF
J gene: TRBJ2-7; V gene: TRBV12-3/TRBV12-4; CDR3 protein: CASSQTPRQGADYEQYF
J gene: TRBJ2-3; V gene: TRBV27; CDR3 protein: CASSFRGRITDTQYF
J gene: TRBJ2-7; V gene: TRBV27; CDR3 protein: CASSFSGQGSEQYF
J gene: TRBJ2-5; V gene: TRBV5-5; CDR3 protein: CASSLGWGGNQETQYF
J gene: TRBJ2-1; V gene: TRBV10-3; CDR3 protein: CAISDPDLVKQFF
J gene: TRBJ2-5; V gene: TRBV12-3/TRBV12-4; CDR3 protein: CASSPPGLGQETQYF
J gene: TRBJ2-5; V gene: TRBV7-9; CDR3 protein: CASSFRRQETQYF
J gene: TRBJ1-3; V gene: TRBV6-5; CDR3 protein: CASSFPGLPDAIYF
J gene: TRBJ2-3; V gene: TRBV28; CDR3 protein: CASSLPRGTGSTDTQYF
J gene: TRBJ2-2; V gene: TRBV6-5; CDR3 protein: CASSLNWNRYTGELFF
J gene: TRBJ2-2; V gene: TRBV28; CDR3 protein: CASSRTGVSTGELFF
J gene: TRBJ2-3; V gene: TRBV7-6; CDR3 protein: CASSFSQSAPRRADTQYF
J gene: TRBJ2-1; V gene: TRBV12-3/TRBV12-4; CDR3 protein: CASSVVGHEQFF
J gene: TRBJ2-2; V gene: TRBV12-3/TRBV12-4; CDR3 protein: CASSWTGPGELFF
J gene: TRBJ2-1; V gene: TRBV28; CDR3 protein: CASSSSGGRASDEQFF
J gene: TRBJ2-3; V gene: TRBV14; CDR3 protein: CASSDGTASTDTQYF
J gene: TRBJ2-1; V gene: TRBV28; CDR3 protein: CASRPTSGGESSYNEQFF
J gene: TRBJ1-1; V gene: TRBV9; CDR3 protein: CASSVAGTEAFF
J gene: TRBJ2-3; V gene: TRBV20-1; CDR3 protein: CSATGRAAGYTDTQYF
J gene: TRBJ2-7; V gene: TRBV5-1; CDR3 protein: CASSFVGGDPYEQYF
J gene: TRBJ2-1; V gene: TRBV28; CDR3 protein: CASSWTGPGGEQFF
J gene: TRBJ2-1; V gene: TRBV10-3; CDR3 protein: CAISDPHQDTPNEQFF
J gene: TRBJ2-7; V gene: TRBV25-1; CDR3 protein: CASTPGLAMHEQYF
J gene: TRBJ2-5; V gene: TRBV29-1; CDR3 protein: CSVSIGESKTQYF